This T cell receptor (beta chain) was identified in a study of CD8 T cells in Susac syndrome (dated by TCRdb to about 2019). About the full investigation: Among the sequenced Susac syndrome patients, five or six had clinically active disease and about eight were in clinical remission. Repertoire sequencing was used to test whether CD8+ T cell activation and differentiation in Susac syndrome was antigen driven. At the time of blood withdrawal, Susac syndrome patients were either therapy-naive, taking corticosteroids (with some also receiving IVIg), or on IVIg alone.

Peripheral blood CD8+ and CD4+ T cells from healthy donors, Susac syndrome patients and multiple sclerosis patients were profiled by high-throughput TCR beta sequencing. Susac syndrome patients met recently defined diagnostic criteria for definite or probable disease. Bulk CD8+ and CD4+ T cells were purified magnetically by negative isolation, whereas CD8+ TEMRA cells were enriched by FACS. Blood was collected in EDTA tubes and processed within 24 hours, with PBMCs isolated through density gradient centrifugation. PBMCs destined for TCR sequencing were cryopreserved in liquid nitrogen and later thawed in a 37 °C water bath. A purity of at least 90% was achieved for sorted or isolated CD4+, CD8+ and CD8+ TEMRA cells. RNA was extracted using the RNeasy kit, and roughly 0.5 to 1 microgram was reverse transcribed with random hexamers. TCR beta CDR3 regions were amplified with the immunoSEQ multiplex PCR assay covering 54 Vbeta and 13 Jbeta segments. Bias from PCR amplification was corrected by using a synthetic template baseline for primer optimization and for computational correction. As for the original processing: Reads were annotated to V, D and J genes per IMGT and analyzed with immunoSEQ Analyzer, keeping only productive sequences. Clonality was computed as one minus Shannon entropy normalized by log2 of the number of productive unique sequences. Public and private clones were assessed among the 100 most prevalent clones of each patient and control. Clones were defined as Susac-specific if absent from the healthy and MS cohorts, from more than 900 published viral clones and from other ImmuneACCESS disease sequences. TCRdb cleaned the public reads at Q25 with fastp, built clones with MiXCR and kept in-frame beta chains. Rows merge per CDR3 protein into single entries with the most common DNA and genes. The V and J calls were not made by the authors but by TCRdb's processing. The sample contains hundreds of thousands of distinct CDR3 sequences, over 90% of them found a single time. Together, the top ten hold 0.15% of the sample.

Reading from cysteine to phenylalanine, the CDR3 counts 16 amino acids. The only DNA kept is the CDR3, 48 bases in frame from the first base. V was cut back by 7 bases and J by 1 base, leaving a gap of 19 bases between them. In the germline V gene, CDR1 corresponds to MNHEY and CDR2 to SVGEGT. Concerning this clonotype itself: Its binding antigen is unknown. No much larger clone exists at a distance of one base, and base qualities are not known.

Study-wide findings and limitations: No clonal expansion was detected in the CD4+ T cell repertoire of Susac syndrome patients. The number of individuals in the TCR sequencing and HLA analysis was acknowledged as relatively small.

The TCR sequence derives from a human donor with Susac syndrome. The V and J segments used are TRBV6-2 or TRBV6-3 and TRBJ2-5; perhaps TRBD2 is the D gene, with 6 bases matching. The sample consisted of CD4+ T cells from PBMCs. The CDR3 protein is CASKRSRGDRQETQYF. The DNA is TGTGCCAGCAAGAGGTCCCGCGGGGATCGCCAAGAGACCCAGTACTTC.